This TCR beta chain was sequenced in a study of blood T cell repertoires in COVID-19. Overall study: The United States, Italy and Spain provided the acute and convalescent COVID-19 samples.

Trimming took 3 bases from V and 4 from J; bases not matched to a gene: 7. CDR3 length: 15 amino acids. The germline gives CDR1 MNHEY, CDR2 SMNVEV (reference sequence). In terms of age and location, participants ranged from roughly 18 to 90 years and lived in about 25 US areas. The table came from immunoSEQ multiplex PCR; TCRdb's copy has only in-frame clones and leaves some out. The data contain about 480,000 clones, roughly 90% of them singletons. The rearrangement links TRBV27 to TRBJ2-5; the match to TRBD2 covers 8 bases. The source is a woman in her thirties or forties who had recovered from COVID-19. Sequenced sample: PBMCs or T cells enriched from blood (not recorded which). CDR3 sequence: CASSFFGLAPETQYF. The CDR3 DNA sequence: TGTGCCAGCAGTTTCTTCGGACTAGCACCAGAGACCCAGTACTTC.